These T cell receptor beta chains were read from a single sample in a study of T cells in Graves' hyperthyroidism and ophthalmopathy. TCRdb analysed the multiplex PCR reads with MiXCR anew, one entry per CDR3 protein. The profile covers about 500,000 distinct CDR3 sequences, with around 16% appearing a single time and about 29% taken by the ten largest. The sequenced sample consisted of blood. These receptors all come from a woman aged 25 to 39 with Graves' ophthalmopathy. Each CDR3 is given with its conserved first and last residue. The D gene is left open where the match is weak. Rows may omit the clone size; those that give it use once, few, many or a size class.

D gene,V gene,clone size,J gene,CDR3 protein,CDR3 DNA
.,TRBV4-3,.,TRBJ1-6,CASSQGHRSPLHF,TGCGCCAGCAGCCAAGGACATCGATCACCCCTCCACTTT
TRBD2,TRBV7-6,many,TRBJ2-1,CASSHRLAGNEQFF,TGTGCCAGCAGCCACCGACTAGCGGGCAATGAGCAGTTCTTC
.,TRBV11-2,few,TRBJ2-2,CASSPSGIHTGELFF,TGTGCCAGCAGCCCCTCCGGGATCCACACCGGGGAGCTGTTTTTT
TRBD2,TRBV7-6,.,TRBJ2-2,CASSLWPTSGPGATGELFF,TGTGCCAGCAGCTTATGGCCGACTAGCGGTCCGGGGGCCACCGGGGAGCTGTTTTTT
TRBD2,TRBV28,many,TRBJ2-7,CASSLSGSFVEQYF,TGTGCCAGCAGTCTTAGCGGGAGCTTCGTCGAGCAGTACTTC
.,TRBV20-1,many,TRBJ2-3,CSAPYGTDTQYF,TGCAGTGCTCCTTACGGCACAGATACGCAGTATTTT
.,TRBV18,few,TRBJ2-2,CASSPATQLNTGELFF,TGTGCCAGCTCACCGGCGACACAACTTAACACCGGGGAGCTGTTTTTT
.,TRBV20-1,.,TRBJ1-5,CSAIGVGPLRFLPQHF,TGCAGTGCAATTGGTGTTGGGCCCCTAAGGTTTCTGCCCCAGCATTTT
.,TRBV19,.,TRBJ1-6,CASEPRDGNSPLHF,TGTGCCAGTGAACCCCGGGACGGGAATTCACCCCTCCACTTT
TRBD2,TRBV5-1,many,TRBJ2-3,CASSPRGEGDTQYF,TGCGCCAGCAGCCCCCGGGGGGAGGGAGATACGCAGTATTTT
TRBD2,TRBV12-3/TRBV12-4,many,TRBJ2-3,CASSFVRETDTQYF,TGTGCCAGCAGTTTTGTGCGGGAGACAGATACGCAGTATTTT
.,TRBV19,few,TRBJ2-2,CASSISGELFF,TGTGCCAGTAGTATCTCCGGGGAGCTGTTTTTT
TRBD2,TRBV6-2/TRBV6-3,.,TRBJ2-2,CASSYPILAGAPGELFF,TGTGCCAGCAGTTACCCCATACTAGCGGGAGCTCCCGGGGAGCTGTTTTTT
.,TRBV28,few,TRBJ1-2,CASSLGGTGGYTF,TGTGCCAGCAGTTTAGGAGGGACCGGCGGCTACACCTTC
.,TRBV6-1,few,TRBJ2-1,CASSDGWGEQFF,TGTGCCAGCAGTGACGGCTGGGGTGAGCAGTTCTTC